This T cell receptor beta chain was recovered during a study of T cell repertoires in cytomegalovirus infection. At the level of the study: HLA-B-restricted CMV epitopes that are well studied, plus recently identified HLA-C-restricted ones, were used by the study. It was the public TCR beta signatures that indicated both CMV infection and matching HLA type. Study-wide points: Adding up the frequency of public TCR beta families identified people who carried CMV plus the relevant HLA. Ex vivo responses were dominated by HLA-C-restricted CMV-specific TCR beta clonotypes.

This clonotype was found many times. Antigen: not known. The CDR3 is 12 amino acids. Deletions cut 7 bases from V and 8 bases from J, with 12 bases between. TCRdb passed the reads through MiXCR, listing each CDR3 protein once. The table shows approximately 990,000 distinct CDR3 sequences, with approximately 32% occurring only once. The TCR sequence derives from a human donor in good health (CMV status not recorded). Some clones in this sample may be carry-over from other donors' samples. Source: cultured CD8+ T cells from PBMCs, taken from culture after CMV antigen stimulation. The V and J genes are TRBV12-3 or TRBV12-4 and TRBJ2-1; no clear D. CDR3 in amino acids: CASNVPGDEQFF. CDR3 coding DNA: TGTGCCAGCAACGTCCCTGGGGATGAGCAGTTCTTC.